A single sample gave rise to the 29 T cell receptor beta chains below, sequenced in a study of blood T cell repertoires in COVID-19. Using immunoSEQ multiplex PCR, the repertoire was profiled, and TCRdb retains in-frame clones only, with some absent. This table has 88,000 or so clones, more than 85% appearing once. The specimen sequenced was PBMCs or T cells enriched from blood (not recorded which). The receptors originated from a woman between 45 and 60 years old with acute COVID-19.

The CDR3 DNA is TGTGCCTGGAGTGCCGCCCGGACAGGGTCTAGCGACGAGCAGTACTTC. It translates to CAWSAARTGSSDEQYF. V usage is TRBV30 and J usage is TRBJ2-7; TRBD1 matches 8 bases. J was trimmed by 5 bases and V by 1 base; bases with no gene match: 13. The CDR3 is 16 amino acids. Germline CDR1 GTSNPN, CDR2 SVGIG (reference sequence).

The chain combines TRBV5-6 with TRBJ1-2, with 9 bases aligning to TRBD1. This CDR3 has 15 residues. J lost 5 bases, V lost 5 bases, and 10 bases had no gene match. Per the germline V gene, CDR1 is SGHDT and CDR2 is YYEEEE. CDR3 bases: TGTGCCAGCAGGGATAGGGACAGGGCTTTTTATGGCTACACCTTC. This translates into CASRDRDRAFYGYTF.

The V call is TRBV11-3, the J call TRBJ2-1; 11 bases align to TRBD1. The ends lost 5 bases at V and 3 bases at J; junction bases unmatched: 3. This CDR3 comprises 15 residues. Germline loops: CDR1 SGHNT, CDR2 YENEEA. CDR3 nucleotide sequence: TGTGCCAGCAGCCTCGGGACAGGGGGCTACAATGAGCAGTTCTTC. It encodes CASSLGTGGYNEQFF.

This sequence joins TRBV19 and TRBJ1-2; 7 bases line up with TRBD1. The CDR3 is 12 residues long. Germline V CDR1 and CDR2: LNHDA, SQIVND (reference sequence). The ends lost 4 bases at V and 4 bases at J; junction bases unmatched: 0. Here the CDR3 DNA reads TGTGCCAGTAGTAGGACAGGCTATGGCTACACCTTC. Translated, it gives CASSRTGYGYTF. Drawing the rest from reference TRBV19 and TRBJ1-2, the complete variable domain is DGGITQSPKYLFRKEGQNVTLSCEQNLNHDAMYWYRQDPGQGLRLIYYSQIVNDFQKGDIAEGYSVSREKKESFPLTVTSAQKNPTAFYLCASSRTGYGYTFGSGTRLTVV.

This clone has just a few counts. The chain links TRBV4-2 to TRBJ1-5, with D possibly TRBD1 on 6 matching bases. Trimming removed 0 bases from V and 5 bases from J, with 11 bases in between. CDR1 is LGHNA, CDR2 YNFKEQ, per germline. The CDR3 runs 15 residues. CDR3 in DNA: TGTGCCAGCAGCCAAGAACAGGGAAGATATCAGCCCCAGCATTTT. Amino acid sequence: CASSQEQGRYQPQHF.

The rearrangement links TRBV7-2 to TRBJ1-3, with D maybe TRBD1 (5 bases). The length of the CDR3 is 19 residues. Germline V gives CDR1 SGHTA, CDR2 FQGNSA. V lost 3 bases and J lost 2, with 23 bases in between. CDR3 in amino acids: CASSLAPQGGDLPGNTIYF. The DNA for the CDR3 is TGTGCCAGCAGCTTGGCACCCCAGGGAGGGGACCTGCCTGGAAACACCATATATTTT.

This chain uses TRBV27 with TRBJ1-6, with 7 bases that match TRBD1. CDR3 length: 14 residues. Germline-derived CDR1 and CDR2 are MNHEY and SMNVEV (reference sequence). J lost 9 bases, V lost 7 bases, and 9 bases had no gene match. CDR3: CASKRQSGGSPLHF. The CDR3 coding sequence is TGTGCCAGCAAAAGACAGTCAGGGGGTTCACCCCTCCACTTT.

The rearrangement joins TRBV5-4 to TRBJ2-5; D may be TRBD2 (6 bases). Per germline, CDR1 SGHNT and CDR2 YYREEE (reference sequence). The CDR3 length is 14 residues. The V and J ends lost 3 bases and 2 bases respectively, with 11 bases between them. CDR3 amino acids: CASSSGLGQETQYF. The CDR3 nucleotides read TGTGCCAGCAGCTCGGGACTGGGACAAGAGACCCAGTACTTC.

This chain connects TRBV15 to TRBJ1-5; TRBD1 might be the D (6 bases). The CDR3 length is 19 residues. Germline CDR1 and CDR2: LNHNV and YYDKDF (reference sequence). With 2 bases removed from V and 3 bases from J, the gap between germline ends came to 23 bases. In nucleotides, the CDR3 is TGTGCCACCAGCAGATCCCTGACAGGCTTCTGGTCCCTCAATCAGCCCCAGCATTTT. It codes for CATSRSLTGFWSLNQPQHF.

The chain is built from TRBV7-2 and TRBJ1-2; 7 positions agree with TRBD1. The CDR3 consists of 13 residues. Trimming at V came to 2 bases and at J to 7 bases, leaving 4 bases not matched to a gene. Looked up from germline, CDR1 is SGHTA and CDR2 is FQGNSA. CDR3 in amino acids: CASSLPSGGGYTF. As DNA, the CDR3 is TGTGCCAGCAGCTTACCTTCAGGGGGTGGCTACACCTTC.

The rearrangement joins TRBV5-4 to TRBJ1-1; D unclear. Germline CDR1 and CDR2: SGHNT and YYREEE (reference sequence). V lost 0 bases, J lost 6 bases, and 9 bases lay in between. The CDR3 consists of 13 residues. CDR3 DNA sequence: TGTGCCAGCAGCTTGGTGGACTTGGCTGAAGCTTTCTTT. Translated: CASSLVDLAEAFF.

The rearrangement links TRBV19 to TRBJ2-7; 8 bases line up with TRBD1. There are 16 residues in the CDR3. CDR1 is LNHDA, CDR2 SQIVND, per germline (reference sequence). Trimming cost V 5 bases and J 2 bases; bases outside gene matches: 11. This chain's CDR3 is CASSGPGGSPTYEQYF. DNA of the CDR3: TGTGCCAGTAGTGGGCCAGGGGGCTCACCAACCTACGAGCAGTACTTC.

The chain carries TRBV19 and TRBJ2-1; 10 nucleotides line up with TRBD1. CDR3 size: 19 residues. J was trimmed by 3 bases and V by 3 bases; bases with no gene match: 14. CDR1 LNHDA and CDR2 SQIVND come from the germline V gene (reference sequence). The CDR3 is CASSIRILGQGGDYNEQFF. In DNA, the CDR3 is TGTGCCAGTAGTATTAGGATCCTCGGACAGGGGGGAGACTACAATGAGCAGTTCTTC.

This clone came up a few times. The chain uses TRBV10-3 and TRBJ2-3, with D possibly matching TRBD1 (6 bases). Germline CDR1 is ENHRY and CDR2 is SYGVKD. Trimming shortened V by 10 bases and J by 3 bases, and 8 bases separated the two germline ends. The CDR3 loop spans 11 amino acids. As DNA, the CDR3 is TGTGCCACTACAGGGACAGATACGCAGTATTTT. Protein sequence: CATTGTDTQYF.

The rearrangement uses TRBV5-1 and TRBJ2-7; D not certain. V was clipped by 0 bases and J by 1 base, with 23 bases between them. This CDR3 contains 19 residues. Germline CDR1 is SGHRS and CDR2 is YFSETQ. CDR3 region: CASSLVSISEPLRSYEQYF. CDR3 nucleotide sequence: TGCGCCAGCAGCTTGGTGTCGATCTCCGAGCCCTTGAGGTCCTACGAGCAGTACTTC.

This clone came up once. This rearrangement joins TRBV29-1 to TRBJ2-3, with 10 bases that match TRBD1. This CDR3 is built from 15 residues. Germline CDR1 reads SQVTM; CDR2 reads ANQGSEA. Trimming removed 3 bases from V and 1 base from J; junction bases left unmatched: 4. CDR3 in amino acids: CSVEGGQGGTDTQYF. Written as DNA, the CDR3 is TGCAGCGTTGAGGGCGGACAGGGGGGCACAGATACGCAGTATTTT.

This chain links TRBV25-1 with TRBJ1-6; the D is unclear. Per the germline V gene, CDR1 is MGHDK and CDR2 is SYGVNS. The CDR3 consists of 17 residues. The V end was cut by 0 bases, the J end by 9 bases, with 18 bases between. Written as DNA, the CDR3 is TGTGCCAGCAGTGAATATCCCCGACTCGGGATTACTTCACCCCTCCACTTT. This encodes CASSEYPRLGITSPLHF.

The rearrangement links TRBV7-6 to TRBJ2-7; maybe TRBD2 (6 bases). V dropped 0 bases and J dropped 3 bases, with 12 bases sitting between them. CDR1 is SGHVS and CDR2 is FNYEAQ in the germline V gene. CDR3 length: 15 amino acids. CDR3: CASSLAGDLLYEQYF. CDR3 DNA sequence: TGTGCCAGCAGCTTAGCAGGGGACTTACTCTACGAGCAGTACTTC.

The chain links TRBV6-5 to TRBJ1-1; D gene uncertain. This CDR3 spans 13 amino acids. The germline V gene has CDR1 MNHEY and CDR2 SVGAGI. V was pared by 6 bases and J by 0 bases, with 8 bases between. For the CDR3, the DNA is TGTGCCAGCAGCAGAGGTATGAACACTGAAGCTTTCTTT. It is translated as CASSRGMNTEAFF.

The chain combines TRBV7-9 with TRBJ2-6, with 7 bases matching TRBD2. The CDR3 covers 19 residues. The V and J ends lost 5 bases and 1 base, in that order; junction bases with no gene match: 14. The germline gives CDR1 SEHNR, CDR2 FQNEAQ (reference sequence). CDR3 in amino acids: CASSREGGVIGSGANVLTF. The CDR3 DNA sequence: TGTGCCAGCAGCCGAGAGGGAGGGGTAATAGGTTCTGGGGCCAACGTCCTGACTTTC.

The chain is built from TRBV6-5 and TRBJ1-3, with D uncertain. Germline V lookup: CDR1 MNHEY, CDR2 SVGAGI. The CDR3 runs to 14 residues. Deletions cut 6 bases from V and 9 bases from J, with 18 bases between. CDR3: CASSLLGLEGTIYF. The DNA for the CDR3 is TGTGCCAGCAGCCTTCTAGGTCTGGAGGGCACCATATATTTT.

The chain uses TRBV11-2 and TRBJ2-1, with 7 bases lining up with TRBD2. The V gene end was trimmed by 6 bases and the J gene end by 3 bases; junction bases not matched to a gene: 11. Germline V lookup: CDR1 SGHAT, CDR2 FQNNGV. The CDR3 has 16 residues. The CDR3 DNA reads TGTGCCAGCAGTCCGATAGGGGACTACCACTACAATGAGCAGTTCTTC. This codes for CASSPIGDYHYNEQFF.

The sample holds a few counts of this clone. The chain carries TRBV7-2 and TRBJ2-1; a possible D gene is TRBD2 (6 bases). In germline, CDR1 is SGHTA, CDR2 FQGNSA. This CDR3 has 15 amino acids. Trimming removed 3 bases from V and 6 bases from J, with 15 bases in between. Written as DNA, the CDR3 is TGTGCCAGCAGCTTGATCCCCCAGGGAGGCAATGAGCAGTTCTTC. Its protein product is CASSLIPQGGNEQFF.

The chain combines TRBV6-2 or TRBV6-3 with TRBJ1-2, with 7 bases identical to TRBD1. The CDR3 is 16 residues long. CDR1 and CDR2 (germline): MNHEY, SVGEGT. V trimming: 5 bases; J trimming: 3 bases; junction bases outside the gene matches: 12. Written as DNA, the CDR3 is TGTGCCAGCAGTGTCCCGCGGCAGACAGGGTACTATGGCTACACCTTC. Its translation is CASSVPRQTGYYGYTF.

The chain carries TRBV6-2 or TRBV6-3 and TRBJ2-2, with a tentative D call TRBD2 (6 bases). The CDR3 extends over 16 amino acids. CDR1 and CDR2 (germline): MNHEY, SVGEGT. The ends were cut back, 6 bases at V and 0 bases at J, with 14 bases in the middle. The CDR3 here is CASRPTSFANTGELFF. CDR3 sequence (DNA): TGTGCCAGCAGACCTACTAGCTTCGCGAACACCGGGGAGCTGTTTTTT.

The chain links TRBV2 to TRBJ1-4; no firm D call. The germline V gene encodes CDR1 SNHLY and CDR2 FYNNEI. The CDR3 sequence is 13 residues long. V lost 3 bases and J lost 1, with 3 bases in between. CDR3 region: CASSERTNEKLFF. The CDR3 region has the DNA TGTGCCAGCAGTGAGAGAACTAATGAAAAACTGTTTTTT.

The CDR3 reads CAIRGRDKSFF. Here the CDR3 DNA reads TGTGCCATCAGAGGAAGGGACAAATCTTTCTTT. The chain uses TRBV10-3 and TRBJ1-1; D may be TRBD1 (6 bases). The CDR3 loop spans 11 amino acids. V was trimmed by 6 bases and J by 12 bases, leaving 14 bases between them. Germline V CDR1 and CDR2: ENHRY, SYGVKD.

The chain uses TRBV23-1 and TRBJ2-4; possibly TRBD2 for D (6 bases). TRBV23-1 qualifies as an ORF whose function is uncertain. The V end was cut by 2 bases, the J end by 1 base, with 6 bases between. This CDR3 spans 14 amino acids. The CDR3 loop reads CASSQGGAKNIQYF. The CDR3 DNA sequence: TGCGCCAGCAGTCAAGGGGGGGCCAAAAACATTCAGTACTTC.

The chain joins TRBV5-1 to TRBJ1-1; D ambiguous. There are 16 residues in the CDR3. From germline, CDR1 is SGHRS and CDR2 YFSETQ. The V gene lost 0 bases and the J gene lost 2 bases, with 14 bases spanning the gap. CDR3 DNA sequence: TGCGCCAGCAGCTTGGGGGCACTAGCGCATAACACTGAAGCTTTCTTT. Its protein product is CASSLGALAHNTEAFF.